The source of this TCR beta chain is a study of OX40 agonist ivuxolimab in advanced cancers. Across the whole study: Age averaged around 59 years (range roughly 23 to 79), and more than 80% were male. A history of anti-PD-1, anti-PD-L1 or anti-CTLA-4 therapy was acceptable, and roughly 40% had some.

People who had autoimmune disease history or systemic immunosuppression were excluded. Turning to this clone: Its specificity is not known.

Only in-frame clones appear in the TCRdb table, and some are missing; sequencing was by immunoSEQ multiplex PCR. Of 90,000 to 95,000 clones detected, around 80% appear once; the ten largest clones hold more than 0.95%. Study-wide results and limits: Clonal expansion was seen in CD4+ and CD8+ blood T cells by week 6 at 0.1 to 3.0 mg/kg.

Trimming stripped 0 bases from V and 9 bases from J, with 12 bases between. The CDR3 has 14 residues. The germline CDR1 and CDR2 sequences are LNHNV and YYDKDF (reference sequence). The sample in question was CD4+ or CD8+ T cells sorted from blood, obtained in a trial of the OX40 agonist ivuxolimab. This clonotype was sampled from an adult with an advanced solid tumor such as melanoma, head and neck, liver or kidney cancer. The J gene is TRBJ1-5, the V gene TRBV15; perhaps TRBD1 as D (5 bases). CDR3 residues: CATSRDRGGAPQHF. CDR3 DNA sequence: TGTGCCACCAGCAGAGATCGGGGCGGGGCGCCCCAGCATTTT.